This T cell receptor beta chain was sequenced in a study of regulatory T cells in long-lasting Graves disease. Time point meaning: newly diagnosed GD, antithyroid drugs for less than 3 months. There was RNA extracted from PBMCs, and the TCR library was made from it. Library construction for TCR beta used iRepertoire HTBI primers and Arm-PCR of CDR3 regions. In TCRdb, the multiplex PCR reads were re-called with MiXCR into one record per CDR3 protein. The sample shows 550,000 to 650,000 distinct CDR3 sequences, about 15% of them seen only once. There are many counts of this clonotype. The germline V gene encodes CDR1 SGHTA and CDR2 FQGTGA. The CDR3 consists of 16 residues. V lost 5 bases and J lost 0, with 14 bases in between. This sample also appeared in a second study, on T cells in Graves' hyperthyroidism and ophthalmopathy. As that report states: In validation, the model predicted ophthalmopathy. These predictions came a median about 6.5 months before onset.

This rearrangement joins TRBV7-3 to TRBJ2-1; D is perhaps TRBD2 (5 bases). The clonotype originates from a man in his late teens or twenties with Graves disease. The sequences come from peripheral blood mononuclear cells (PBMCs), collected at new diagnosis, from a patient treated with antithyroid drugs. CDR3 DNA: TGTGCCAGCAGCCCTAAGCGGAACAGCTCCTACAATGAGCAGTTCTTC. Residues: CASSPKRNSSYNEQFF.